These T cell receptor beta chains were read from a single sample in a study of CD8+ T cells in alopecia areata. Some clones are missing from TCRdb's copy, which holds only in-frame ones; the method was immunoSEQ multiplex PCR. The sample holds a few hundred thousand clones, roughly two fifths seen once. Sample: CD4+ T cells sorted from blood, taken around week 34, from a patient treated with tofacitinib. The source is a human donor with alopecia areata. Each CDR3 is given with its conserved first and last residue. Size tells how often a clone was seen (once, few, many) or the class of an expanded clone, and some rows leave it out.

clone size	V gene	J gene	CDR3 protein
few	TRBV29-1	TRBJ2-1	CSAARTASSSYNEQFF
.	TRBV18	TRBJ2-5	CASSLGMQETQYF
.	TRBV2	TRBJ1-6	CASTRTGSTNSPLHF
few	TRBV4-1	TRBJ1-5	CASSQDKGGMPQHF
few	TRBV4-1	TRBJ2-1	CASSSLSSGRDNEQFF
.	TRBV9	TRBJ2-3	CASSVGIDTSTDTQYF
few	TRBV2	TRBJ2-1	CASNIGPPNEQFF
few	TRBV7-8	TRBJ2-6	CASSAYRAPGANVLTF
.	TRBV7-8	TRBJ2-4	CASSLRFGSSSAKNIQYF
.	TRBV11-2	TRBJ2-1	CASSLERRGWQFF
.	TRBV18	TRBJ2-7	CASSQPTSGGSYEQYF
few	TRBV5-1	TRBJ1-1	CASSSELNTEAFF
.	TRBV30	TRBJ1-5	CAWSSYGDQPQHF
once	TRBV19	TRBJ1-6	CASKLQGDHSPLHF